One and the same sample provided the 5 T cell receptor beta chains below, sequenced in a study of blood T cell repertoires in COVID-19. Using immunoSEQ multiplex PCR, the repertoire was profiled, and TCRdb retains in-frame clones only, with some absent. The table records 220,000 or so clones, roughly 84% of them present only once. Sequenced: peripheral blood. The source is a woman aged 25-40 years who had recovered from COVID-19.

V gene TRBV28 combines with J gene TRBJ2-3, with no clear D. Germline V gene sequence: CDR1 MDHEN, CDR2 SYDVKM. The CDR3 has 13 amino acids. Trimming removed 5 bases from V and 8 bases from J, with 14 bases in between. The CDR3 spells CASSPPTWATQYF. The CDR3 nucleotides read TGTGCCAGCAGTCCCCCCACCTGGGCTACGCAGTATTTT. Based on the CDR3 plus reference TRBV28 and TRBJ2-3, the full variable domain is DVKVTQSSRYLVKRTGEKVFLECVQDMDHENMFWYRQDPGLGLRLIYFSYDVKMKEKGDIPEGYSVSREKKERFSLILESASTNQTSMYLCASSPPTWATQYFGPGTRLTVL.

This clone was counted only a few times. This chain uses TRBV6-5 with TRBJ1-6, with D possibly TRBD1 on 6 matching bases. The CDR3 covers 15 residues. Germline lookup yields CDR1 MNHEY and CDR2 SVGAGI. V dropped 6 bases and J dropped 4 bases, with 13 bases sitting between them. The CDR3 region has the DNA TGTGCCAGCAGCCTTGGACAGTCATATAATTCACCCCTCCACTTT. Translation gives CASSLGQSYNSPLHF.

This clone has a handful of counts. This chain connects TRBV7-9 to TRBJ1-6; D not certain. The V and J ends lost 5 bases and 7 bases respectively, with 12 bases between them. CDR1 and CDR2 (germline): SEHNR, FQNEAQ (reference sequence). CDR3 size: 14 residues. The CDR3 protein is CASSPDSGNSPLHF. As DNA, the CDR3 is TGTGCCAGCAGCCCTGACTCGGGAAATTCACCCCTCCACTTT.

The chain has TRBV13 and TRBJ2-1, with 7 bases fitting TRBD2. After removal of 1 base from V and 8 bases from J, the junction contained 2 bases not matched to a gene. The CDR3 has 13 residues. The germline gives CDR1 PRHDT, CDR2 FYEKMQ (reference sequence). The chain's CDR3 is CASSLVGGDEQFF. DNA of the CDR3: TGTGCCAGCAGCTTAGTGGGAGGGGATGAGCAGTTCTTC.

The chain couples TRBV5-1 to TRBJ2-1; 9 bases are shared with TRBD2. The CDR3 has 15 residues. Germline V gives CDR1 SGHRS, CDR2 YFSETQ. After removal of 0 bases from V and 5 bases from J, the junction contained 3 bases not matched to a gene. DNA for the CDR3: TGCGCCAGCAGCTTGGTAGCGGGAGATAACAATGAGCAGTTCTTC. This translates into CASSLVAGDNNEQFF.